What follows describes a single T cell receptor beta chain. What it binds is unknown. Germline loops: CDR1 KGHSH, CDR2 LQKENI. The CDR3 is 14 amino acids. Trimming cost V 5 bases and J 5 bases, with 15 bases left between them. This entry belongs to a study of vaccination and CD4 T cells after COVID-19. An Oncomine TCR Beta short-read assay was used to sequence the DNA from cultured CD4+ T cells. TCRdb used MiXCR to reprocess the PCR reads, holding one entry per CDR3 protein. The sample holds fewer than 9,000 distinct CDR3 sequences, around 33% seen once. The treatment denotes: roughly 11-day PBMC culture with coronavirus spike peptide pools or control peptides (ViraFEST assay). The unexposed donor provided CD4+ T cells, which were taken before the COVID-19 pandemic (2011-2018).

The chain is built from TRBV18 and TRBJ1-1; D is perhaps TRBD1 (5 bases). The sequencing sample was made of CD4+ T cells from blood, cultured in vitro. The sequence came from a human donor in good health. The CDR3 DNA sequence: TGTGCCAGCTCATCGGGGGTCGGTGGGACTGAAGCTTTCTTT. Protein: CASSSGVGGTEAFF.